The rows below give T cell receptor beta chains drawn from one sample of a study of blood T cell repertoires in COVID-19. Sequencing was performed with immunoSEQ multiplex PCR; in TCRdb, only in-frame clones are kept and a portion is missing. The sample has 150,000 or so clones, roughly 83% seen once. Sequencing was performed on peripheral blood. Receptors were obtained from a woman in her seventies with COVID-19, enrolled during active disease. The CDR3 runs from the conserved cysteine through the conserved F or W. D genes are given only for firm matches. Not all rows give a size; the values are once, few, many and, for expanded clones, a class.

>TRBV6-6|-|TRBJ1-2|TRBD1
TGTGCCAGCAGTTCAGGCGGGACAGTATATGGCTACACCTTC
CASSSGGTVYGYTF
>TRBV27|-|TRBJ2-3|-
TGTGCCAGCAGTCCCCACAGGGGCACAGATACGCAGTATTTT
CASSPHRGTDTQYF
>TRBV19|-|TRBJ1-5|TRBD1
TGTGCCAGTAGTATAGAGCCCGACAGGGGCCAACATAGCAATCAGCCCCAGCATTTT
CASSIEPDRGQHSNQPQHF
>TRBV30|-|TRBJ2-3|-
TGTGCCTGGACGCTCCTTCAAACGGGAGATACGCAGTATTTT
CAWTLLQTGDTQYF
>TRBV7-9|-|TRBJ1-4|-
TGTGCCAGCAGCTTTAGGGGGAAAAGTACTGAAAAACTGTTTTTT
CASSFRGKSTEKLFF
>TRBV19|-|TRBJ2-1|TRBD2
TGTGCCACCCGGGGACTAGTTGGCGAGCAGTTCTTC
CATRGLVGEQFF
>TRBV19|few|TRBJ2-7|-
TGTGCCAGTAGTATACTAGGGGACTACGAGCAGTACTTC
CASSILGDYEQYF
>TRBV24-1|few|TRBJ1-1|-
TGTGCCACCAGTGCAGGGGAAGACACTGAAGCTTTCTTT
CATSAGEDTEAFF
>TRBV25-1|-|TRBJ2-3|-
TGTGCCAGCAGTGAAGTCTCCACTGGTACGCAGTATTTT
CASSEVSTGTQYF
>TRBV2|-|TRBJ1-2|-
TGTGCCAGCAGTGAAGCCGGTCGAGCAGGGCGCTATGGCTACACCTTC
CASSEAGRAGRYGYTF
>TRBV7-9|-|TRBJ1-2|TRBD1
TGTGCCAGCAGCTTCATAGGCCAGGGGGCGCGTCCCTACACCTTC
CASSFIGQGARPYTF
>TRBV2|few|TRBJ2-5|-
TGTGCCAGCAGTCCCGCAGCGGGGACACAAGAGACCCAGTACTTC
CASSPAAGTQETQYF
>TRBV19|-|TRBJ2-1|TRBD1
TGTGCCAGTAATGCCGGGACAGGGGGCCTAGGGAGCTCCTACAATGAGCAGTTCTTC
CASNAGTGGLGSSYNEQFF
>TRBV6-5|few|TRBJ2-4|-
TGTGCCAGCACCCCAGGGAAGGGCAAAAACATTCAGTACTTC
CASTPGKGKNIQYF
>TRBV11-2|-|TRBJ2-5|TRBD2
TGTGCCAGCAGCCGTGGGGGGGGGTACCAAGAGACCCAGTACTTC
CASSRGGGYQETQYF
>TRBV5-6|-|TRBJ2-7|-
TGTGCCAGCAGCTTACAGGGATTTCCCTACGAGCAGTACTTC
CASSLQGFPYEQYF
>TRBV6-5|-|TRBJ1-5|TRBD1
TGTGCCAGCAGGTCAGGGGGCTTTCAGCCCCAGCATTTT
CASRSGGFQPQHF
>TRBV9|-|TRBJ2-1|TRBD2
TGTGCCAGCAGCGTAGGGGCGGGGGTAAACTACAATGAGCAGTTCTTC
CASSVGAGVNYNEQFF
>TRBV7-5|-|TRBJ2-3|-
TGTGTCAGAAGCCCCCTTACTAGCGGGGGCGGGAGCACAGATACGCAGTATTTT
CVRSPLTSGGGSTDTQYF